Shown below are 23 T cell receptor beta chains from a single sample sequenced in a study of blood T cell repertoires in COVID-19. The repertoire was sequenced with immunoSEQ multiplex PCR; TCRdb's copy has only in-frame clones and lacks some. The sample includes about 130,000 clones, 85% to 90% of them seen just once. Sequenced sample: peripheral blood. The receptor set was obtained from a woman over 75 with COVID-19, enrolled during active disease.

The V gene is TRBV5-1, the J gene TRBJ2-7; a weak D match, TRBD1 (5 bases). V dropped 0 bases and J dropped 7 bases, with 14 bases sitting between them. From germline, CDR1 is SGHRS and CDR2 YFSETQ. This CDR3 has 14 residues. This chain's CDR3 is CASSLEARVGEQYF. In nucleotides, the CDR3 is TGCGCCAGCAGCTTGGAAGCCAGGGTGGGAGAGCAGTACTTC.

The V gene is TRBV4-1, the J gene TRBJ1-4; weak D call: TRBD1 (5 bases). From germline, CDR1 is MGHRA and CDR2 YSYEKL. The CDR3 contains 14 residues. V lost 0 bases, J lost 10 bases, and 12 bases lay in between. DNA for the CDR3: TGCGCCAGCAGCCAAGATCCAGGGCCGGGAAAACTGTTTTTT. Translated: CASSQDPGPGKLFF.

CDR3 region: CASSFSVYEQYF. CDR3 DNA sequence: TGTGCCAGCAGTTTTTCGGTATACGAGCAGTACTTC. The V and J genes are TRBV28 and TRBJ2-7, with D hard to call. The V gene's germline CDR1 is MDHEN and CDR2 SYDVKM. V lost 3 bases and J 4 bases, leaving 7 bases between the germline ends. The CDR3 sequence is 12 residues long.

The table lists this clone with a count of one. This chain joins TRBV28 and TRBJ2-5, with D possibly TRBD1 on 6 matching bases. The CDR3 extends over 14 amino acids. The germline V gene encodes CDR1 MDHEN and CDR2 SYDVKM. V dropped 6 bases and J dropped 1 base, with 12 bases sitting between them. The CDR3 region is CASSPDRFQETQYF. In DNA form, the CDR3 reads TGTGCCAGCAGCCCCGACAGGTTCCAAGAGACCCAGTACTTC.

This chain joins TRBV28 and TRBJ2-3; TRBD2 agrees at 9 bases. The CDR3 has 12 residues. CDR1 is MDHEN and CDR2 is SYDVKM in the germline V gene. The V gene end was trimmed by 4 bases and the J gene end by 14 bases; junction bases not matched to a gene: 7. The CDR3 is CASSWGTSRAYF. CDR3 coding DNA: TGTGCCAGCAGTTGGGGGACTAGCAGGGCGTATTTT.

The chain carries TRBV6-2 or TRBV6-3 and TRBJ1-3, with D tentatively TRBD1 (5 bases). Germline CDR1 and CDR2: MNHEY and SVGEGT. Trimming removed 6 bases from V and 7 bases from J, with 10 bases in between. This CDR3 comprises 12 residues. Written as DNA, the CDR3 is TGTGCCAGCAGCTTAAACAGGAACACCATATATTTT. Translation gives CASSLNRNTIYF.

The rearrangement uses TRBV6-5 and TRBJ2-2, with a tentative D call TRBD2 (6 bases). Germline V gives CDR1 MNHEY, CDR2 SVGAGI. The CDR3 has 13 residues. V dropped 5 bases and J dropped 6 bases, with 10 bases sitting between them. The CDR3 bases are TGTGCCAGCAGTCCACTAGCATCCGGGGAGCTGTTTTTT. This gives the protein CASSPLASGELFF.

The J gene is TRBJ1-5, the V gene TRBV19; D possibly corresponds to TRBD1 (5 bases). Germline-derived CDR1 and CDR2 are LNHDA and SQIVND (reference sequence). With 2 bases removed from V and 7 bases from J, the gap between germline ends came to 15 bases. The CDR3 extends over 15 amino acids. The CDR3 here is CASSIQGEEYQPQHF. The CDR3 nucleotides are TGTGCCAGTAGTATACAGGGTGAGGAGTACCAGCCCCAGCATTTT.

This sequence joins TRBV28 and TRBJ1-5; possibly TRBD1 for D (6 bases). Trimming removed 3 bases at V and 6 bases at J, with 15 bases between. Per the germline V gene, CDR1 is MDHEN and CDR2 is SYDVKM. This CDR3 has 15 amino acids. The CDR3 is CASSFGQGSTQPQHF. CDR3 sequence (DNA): TGTGCCAGCAGTTTCGGGCAGGGGTCGACTCAGCCCCAGCATTTT.

The CDR3 DNA reads as TGTGCCAGCAGCCGAAGGACAGGGAACTATGGCTACACCTTC. Its protein product is CASSRRTGNYGYTF. V usage is TRBV5-8 and J usage is TRBJ1-2; 8 bases are a match to TRBD1. The CDR3 length is 14 residues. Trimming took 4 bases from V and 2 from J; bases not matched to a gene: 4. Germline V gene sequence: CDR1 SGHTS, CDR2 YDEGEE.

The V call is TRBV4-3, the J call TRBJ1-2; 8 bases match TRBD1. From germline, CDR1 is LGHNA and CDR2 YSLEER. The CDR3 is 15 residues long. Trimming at V came to 0 bases and at J to 7 bases, leaving 7 bases not matched to a gene. The CDR3: CASSQDRGRGVGYTF. The CDR3 nucleotides are TGCGCCAGCAGCCAAGACAGGGGGCGAGGCGTTGGCTACACCTTC.

This clone is a singleton in its sample. This chain connects TRBV7-8 to TRBJ2-2; D not certain. V lost 5 bases and J 0 bases, leaving 13 bases between the germline ends. Germline V gene data show CDR1 as SGHVS and CDR2 as FQNEAQ. The CDR3 sequence is 16 residues long. For the CDR3, the DNA is TGTGCCAGCAGCCAGACGACTGGCGCGAACACCGGGGAGCTGTTTTTT. This sequence encodes CASSQTTGANTGELFF.

CDR3 in amino acids: CASKQGNNSPLHF. The DNA of the CDR3 is TGTGCCAGCAAACAGGGAAATAATTCACCCCTCCACTTT. The chain links TRBV5-6 to TRBJ1-6; a possible D gene is TRBD1 (6 bases). This CDR3 has 13 amino acids. Germline CDR1 SGHDT, CDR2 YYEEEE. The V and J ends lost 6 bases and 5 bases respectively, with 9 bases between them.

The chain joins TRBV19 to TRBJ1-4; D uncertain. The CDR3 has 13 residues. V lost 6 bases, J lost 4 bases, and 9 bases lay in between. Per the germline V gene, CDR1 is LNHDA and CDR2 is SQIVND (reference sequence). This CDR3 is CASRRLSNEKLFF. CDR3 sequence (DNA): TGTGCCAGTAGGCGACTGAGTAATGAAAAACTGTTTTTT. Drawing the rest from reference TRBV19 and TRBJ1-4, the complete variable domain is DGGITQSPKYLFRKEGQNVTLSCEQNLNHDAMYWYRQDPGQGLRLIYYSQIVNDFQKGDIAEGYSVSREKKESFPLTVTSAQKNPTAFYLCASRRLSNEKLFFGSGTQLSVL.

The chain links TRBV11-2 to TRBJ2-5; no firm D call. Per germline, CDR1 SGHAT and CDR2 FQNNGV. V was cut by 1 base and J by 3 bases, with 6 bases left in between. This CDR3 region has 13 residues. CDR3 in amino acids: CASSLGGKETQYF. CDR3 DNA: TGTGCCAGCAGCTTAGGCGGAAAAGAGACCCAGTACTTC.

This chain uses TRBV4-3 with TRBJ2-3; 9 nucleotides align to TRBD2. This CDR3 comprises 14 residues. V lost 0 bases and J lost 13; bases outside the gene matches: 8. The V gene's germline CDR1 is LGHNA and CDR2 YSLEER. The CDR3 DNA is TGCGCCAGCAGCCAAGATTTCGCGGGAGGGAGGGAGTATTTT. Translating it yields CASSQDFAGGREYF.

V and J are TRBV7-3 and TRBJ2-2; D might be TRBD2 (5 bases). The V end was cut by 3 bases, the J end by 4 bases, with 9 bases between. This CDR3 region has 14 residues. Germline V gene data show CDR1 as SGHTA and CDR2 as FQGTGA. As DNA, the CDR3 is TGTGCCAGCAGCTTGGACTCAATCACCGGGGAGCTGTTTTTT. It yields the protein CASSLDSITGELFF. Full variable domain (outside the CDR3, taken from reference TRBV7-3 and TRBJ2-2): GAGVSQTPSNKVTEKGKYVELRCDPISGHTALYWYRQSLGQGPEFLIYFQGTGAADDSGLPNDRFFAVRPEGSVSTLKIQRTERGDSAVYLCASSLDSITGELFFGEGSRLTVL.

This chain connects TRBV14 to TRBJ2-1; 12 bases are shared with TRBD2. J lost 1 base, V lost 6 bases, and 4 bases had no gene match. Germline-derived CDR1 and CDR2 are SGHDN and FVKESK. The CDR3 consists of 16 residues. The CDR3: CASSRTSGMSYNEQFF. DNA of the CDR3: TGTGCCAGCAGTCGGACTAGCGGGATGTCCTACAATGAGCAGTTCTTC.

V usage is TRBV25-1 and J usage is TRBJ2-7; 9 nucleotides align to TRBD1. V trimming: 1 base; J trimming: 4 bases; junction bases outside the gene matches: 2. CDR3 length: 14 residues. The V gene's germline CDR1 is MGHDK and CDR2 SYGVNS. This CDR3 is CASSEFGTGYEQYF. DNA for the CDR3: TGTGCCAGCAGTGAATTTGGGACAGGGTACGAGCAGTACTTC.

The chain has TRBV9 and TRBJ1-1; D is unresolved. V lost 3 bases, J lost 0 bases, and 12 bases lay in between. Per the germline V gene, CDR1 is SGDLS and CDR2 is YYNGEE. The CDR3 spans 15 residues. The CDR3 spells CASSAGFGLNTEAFF. The CDR3 coding sequence is TGTGCCAGCAGCGCAGGATTCGGCCTGAACACTGAAGCTTTCTTT. The whole variable domain, remainder taken from reference TRBV9 and TRBJ1-1, is DSGVTQTPKHLITATGQRVTLRCSPRSGDLSVYWYQQSLDQGLQFLIQYYNGEERAKGNILERFSAQQFPDLHSELNLSSLELGDSALYFCASSAGFGLNTEAFFGQGTRLTVV.

This clone was counted once. Here the CDR3 reads CATDRDSNQPQHF. Written as DNA, the CDR3 is TGTGCTACCGACAGAGATAGCAATCAGCCCCAGCATTTT. The chain links TRBV28 to TRBJ1-5; D is possibly TRBD1 (5 bases). Germline loops: CDR1 MDHEN, CDR2 SYDVKM. This CDR3 comprises 13 residues.

This clone was observed a few times. This chain uses TRBV7-9 with TRBJ2-3; the match to TRBD2 covers 7 bases. V lost 4 bases, J lost 0 bases, and 16 bases stayed unmatched. CDR3 length: 19 amino acids. Germline V CDR1 and CDR2: SEHNR, FQNEAQ (reference sequence). The CDR3: CASSSARSVAGDSTDTQYF. The CDR3 DNA sequence: TGTGCCAGCAGCTCGGCGAGGTCGGTAGCGGGTGATAGCACAGATACGCAGTATTTT.

The chain is built from TRBV23-1 and TRBJ1-1; maybe TRBD1 (5 bases). TRBV23-1 is noted as an ORF with a role that remains uncertain. This CDR3 is built from 14 residues. V lost 2 bases and J lost 5, with 12 bases in between. The CDR3 region has the DNA TGCGCCAGCAGTCAAAGTAAGGGGTGGACTGAAGCTTTCTTT. Translating it yields CASSQSKGWTEAFF.